The clone carrying this T cell receptor (beta chain) was detected once. Its antigen is not identified. These data come from a study of cytomegalovirus exposure and HLA in healthy donors. Study-level findings and limits: Later on, a genetic analysis was performed. It linked a missense variant in DCLRE1C with V- and J-gene trimming of TCR beta. Most TCR sequences showed up rarely, but some public TCRs showed up in many donors.

The primer mix had 60 Vbeta and 13 Jbeta primers. The assay was immunoSEQ multiplex PCR, and TCRdb's table has in-frame clones only and misses some. The sample holds 100,000 to 150,000 clones, 74% seen once. V was cut by 8 bases and J by 1 base, with 14 bases left in between. The CDR3 runs to 13 residues. In germline, CDR1 is GTSNPN, CDR2 SVGIG (reference sequence). The receptor was derived from a woman in her forties or fifties in good health and CMV-seropositive. The source material was PBMCs. The chain couples TRBV30 to TRBJ1-1; tentative D call: TRBD1 (6 bases). The CDR3 region is CALKQGTNTEAFF. Here the CDR3 DNA reads TGTGCCCTGAAACAGGGAACGAACACTGAAGCTTTCTTT.